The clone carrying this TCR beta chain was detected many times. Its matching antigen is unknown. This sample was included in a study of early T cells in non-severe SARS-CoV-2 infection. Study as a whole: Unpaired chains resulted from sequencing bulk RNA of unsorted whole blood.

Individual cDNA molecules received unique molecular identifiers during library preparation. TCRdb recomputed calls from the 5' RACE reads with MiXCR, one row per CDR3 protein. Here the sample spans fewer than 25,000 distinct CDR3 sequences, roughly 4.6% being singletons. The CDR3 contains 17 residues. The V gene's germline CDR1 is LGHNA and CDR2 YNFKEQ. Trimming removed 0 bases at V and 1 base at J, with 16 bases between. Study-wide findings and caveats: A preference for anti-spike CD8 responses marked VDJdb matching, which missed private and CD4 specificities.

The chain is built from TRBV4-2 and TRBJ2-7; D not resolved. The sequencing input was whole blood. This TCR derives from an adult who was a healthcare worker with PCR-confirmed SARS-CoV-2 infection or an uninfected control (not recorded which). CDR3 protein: CASSQDTGLDISYEQYF. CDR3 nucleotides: TGTGCCAGCAGCCAAGATACGGGCCTAGACATTTCCTACGAGCAGTACTTC.